This T cell receptor (beta chain) was captured in a study of OX40 agonist ivuxolimab in advanced cancers. Across the whole study: Partial responses were recorded for three patients, including one with hepatocellular carcinoma and two with cutaneous melanoma.

Some clones are missing from TCRdb's copy, which holds only in-frame ones; the method was immunoSEQ multiplex PCR. The profile shows 70,000 to 85,000 clones, over 90% of them singletons. Germline lookup yields CDR1 SGHNT and CDR2 YYREEE (reference sequence). This CDR3 has 15 residues. With 2 bases removed from V and 0 bases from J, the gap between germline ends came to 10 bases. The chain is built from TRBV5-4 and TRBJ2-3; D could derive from TRBD1 or TRBD2 (5 bases each). The sequence was obtained from an adult with an advanced solid tumor such as melanoma, head and neck, liver or kidney cancer. Sequencing was performed on CD4+ or CD8+ T cells sorted from blood, taken in a trial of the OX40 agonist ivuxolimab. The CDR3 reads CASSFGTSSTDTQYF. CDR3 nucleotides: TGTGCCAGCAGCTTCGGGACCTCTAGCACAGATACGCAGTATTTT. The entire variable domain, with the rest obtained from reference TRBV5-4 and TRBJ2-3, is as follows: ETGVTQSPTHLIKTRGQQVTLRCSSQSGHNTVSWYQQALGQGPQFIFQYYREEENGRGNFPPRFSGLQFPNYSSELNVNALELDDSALYLCASSFGTSSTDTQYFGPGTRLTVL.